The rows below give T cell receptor beta chains drawn from one sample of a study of vaccination and CD4 T cells after COVID-19. The antigens of these receptors remain unknown. TCRdb fed the PCR reads into MiXCR, producing one record per CDR3 protein. The table has 12,000 to 15,000 distinct CDR3 sequences, 52% seen once. The sample was CD4+ T cells from blood, cultured in vitro. All receptors come from a human donor who had recovered from COVID-19. The CDR3 runs from the conserved cysteine through the conserved F or W. A D gene is named only where the DNA matches it firmly. The listing skips clone size in some rows; elsewhere it reads once, few, many or a size class.

>TRBJ2-7|TRBD1|-|TRBV24-1
TGTGCCACCAGTTCGACCAGGGGGTCCTACGAGCAGTACTTC
CATSSTRGSYEQYF
>TRBJ2-3|TRBD2|few|TRBV2
TGTGCCAGCAGTGTAGCGGGAGCGGGAGATACGCAGTATTTT
CASSVAGAGDTQYF
>TRBJ1-6|TRBD1|-|TRBV20-1
TGCAGTGCTAGAGTAGACAGGGGGACCCCTTATAATTCACCCCTCCACTTT
CSARVDRGTPYNSPLHF
>TRBJ1-1|-|few|TRBV6-1
TGTGCCAGCACCGAACAGGGATCCAACACTGAAGCTTTCTTT
CASTEQGSNTEAFF
>TRBJ2-7|-|-|TRBV6-1
TGTGCCAGCCAATCGGACAGAAACAGCCACGAGCAGTACTTC
CASQSDRNSHEQYF
>TRBJ1-1|TRBD1|-|TRBV27
TGTGCCAGCAGCCCGGGGACAGTGAACACTGAAGCTTTCTTT
CASSPGTVNTEAFF
>TRBJ1-6|TRBD1|once|TRBV27
TGTGCCAGCAGTTTGCTCGGACAGGGGGCTTACTCACCCCTCCACTTT
CASSLLGQGAYSPLHF
>TRBJ1-1|-|-|TRBV5-1
TGCGCCAGCAGCGTCCGGGCCGGGAACACTGAAGCTTTCTTT
CASSVRAGNTEAFF
>TRBJ2-2|TRBD1|-|TRBV24-1
TGTGCCACCAGTGAGCCAGGGACAGGAAGCACCGGGGAGCTGTTTTTT
CATSEPGTGSTGELFF
>TRBJ2-7|-|-|TRBV27
TGTGCCAGCAGCAGACAGGGAGGAGGTTTGTACGAGCAGTACTTC
CASSRQGGGLYEQYF